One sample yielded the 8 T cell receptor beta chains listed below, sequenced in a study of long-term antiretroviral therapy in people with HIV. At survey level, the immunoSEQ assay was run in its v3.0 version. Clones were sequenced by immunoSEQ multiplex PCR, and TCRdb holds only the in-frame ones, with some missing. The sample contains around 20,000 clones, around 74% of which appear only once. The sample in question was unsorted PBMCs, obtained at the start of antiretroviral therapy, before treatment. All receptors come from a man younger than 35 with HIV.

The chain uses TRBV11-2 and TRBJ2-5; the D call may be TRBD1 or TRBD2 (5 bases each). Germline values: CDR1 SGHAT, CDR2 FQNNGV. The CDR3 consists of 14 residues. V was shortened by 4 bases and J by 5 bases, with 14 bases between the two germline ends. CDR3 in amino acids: CASSSTRGWETQYF. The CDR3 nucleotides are TGTGCCAGCAGCTCGACGAGGGGCTGGGAGACCCAGTACTTC.

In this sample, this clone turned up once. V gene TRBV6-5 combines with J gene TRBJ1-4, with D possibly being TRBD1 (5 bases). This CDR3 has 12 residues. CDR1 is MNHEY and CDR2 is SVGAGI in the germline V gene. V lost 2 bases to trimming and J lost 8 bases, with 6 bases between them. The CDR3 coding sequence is TGTGCCAGCAGTTACGGGGGGGAAAAACTGTTTTTT. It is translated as CASSYGGEKLFF.

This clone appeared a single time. CDR3 nucleotides: TGTGCCAGCAGTCCCTTTGGAGGGCCCTACGAGCAGTACTTC. Its protein product is CASSPFGGPYEQYF. The rearrangement joins TRBV28 to TRBJ2-7, with D perhaps TRBD2 (6 bases). The CDR3 runs 14 residues. CDR1 is MDHEN and CDR2 is SYDVKM in the germline V gene. V was pared by 5 bases and J by 2 bases, with 13 bases between.

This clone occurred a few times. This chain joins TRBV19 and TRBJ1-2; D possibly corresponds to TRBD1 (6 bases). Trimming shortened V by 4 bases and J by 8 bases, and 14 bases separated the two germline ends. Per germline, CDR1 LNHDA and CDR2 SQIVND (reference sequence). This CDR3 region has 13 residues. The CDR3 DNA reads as TGTGCCAGTAGTACAGGGGTAATAAGAGGCTACACCTTC. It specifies CASSTGVIRGYTF. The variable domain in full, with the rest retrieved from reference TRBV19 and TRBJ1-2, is DGGITQSPKYLFRKEGQNVTLSCEQNLNHDAMYWYRQDPGQGLRLIYYSQIVNDFQKGDIAEGYSVSREKKESFPLTVTSAQKNPTAFYLCASSTGVIRGYTFGSGTRLTVV.

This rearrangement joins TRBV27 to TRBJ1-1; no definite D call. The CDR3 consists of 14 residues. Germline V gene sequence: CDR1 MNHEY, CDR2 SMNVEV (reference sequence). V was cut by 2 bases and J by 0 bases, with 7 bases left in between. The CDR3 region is CASSLTIMNTEAFF. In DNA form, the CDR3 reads TGTGCCAGCAGTTTAACAATAATGAACACTGAAGCTTTCTTT.

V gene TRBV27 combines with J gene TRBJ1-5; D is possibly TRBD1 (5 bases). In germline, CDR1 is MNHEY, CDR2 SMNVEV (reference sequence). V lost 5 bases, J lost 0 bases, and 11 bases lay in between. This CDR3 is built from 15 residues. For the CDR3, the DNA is TGTGCCAGCAGTGTGGGGGGTGGTAGCAATCAGCCCCAGCATTTT. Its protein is CASSVGGGSNQPQHF.

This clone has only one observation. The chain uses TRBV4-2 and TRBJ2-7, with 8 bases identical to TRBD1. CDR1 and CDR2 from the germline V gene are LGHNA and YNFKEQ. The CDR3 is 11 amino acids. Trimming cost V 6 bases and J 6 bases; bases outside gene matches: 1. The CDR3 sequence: CASSQGAEQYF. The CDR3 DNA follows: TGTGCCAGCAGTCAGGGGGCCGAGCAGTACTTC.

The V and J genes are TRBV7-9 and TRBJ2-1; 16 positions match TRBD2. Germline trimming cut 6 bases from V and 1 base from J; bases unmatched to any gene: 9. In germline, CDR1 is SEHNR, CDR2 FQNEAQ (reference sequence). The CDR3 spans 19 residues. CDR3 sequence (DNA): TGTGCCAGCAGTTCCTCCGGGACTAGCGGGAGGGGGTCCTACAATGAGCAGTTCTTC. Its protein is CASSSSGTSGRGSYNEQFF.